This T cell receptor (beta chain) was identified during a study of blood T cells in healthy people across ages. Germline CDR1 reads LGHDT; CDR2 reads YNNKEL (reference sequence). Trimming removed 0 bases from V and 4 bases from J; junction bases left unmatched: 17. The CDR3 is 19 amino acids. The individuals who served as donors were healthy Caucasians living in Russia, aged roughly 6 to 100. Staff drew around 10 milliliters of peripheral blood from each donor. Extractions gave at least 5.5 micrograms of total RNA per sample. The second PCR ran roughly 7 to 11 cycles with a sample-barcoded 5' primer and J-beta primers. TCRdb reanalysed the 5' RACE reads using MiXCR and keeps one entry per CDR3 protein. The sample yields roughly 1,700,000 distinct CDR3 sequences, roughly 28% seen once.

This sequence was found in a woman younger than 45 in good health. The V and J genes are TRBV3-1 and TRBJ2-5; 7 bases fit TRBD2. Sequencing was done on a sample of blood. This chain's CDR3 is CASSQDQRRASGALETQYF. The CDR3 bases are TGTGCCAGCAGCCAAGATCAACGTAGGGCTAGCGGTGCCTTAGAGACCCAGTACTTC.